This T cell receptor (beta chain) was identified in a study of blood T cell repertoires in COVID-19. Study information: COVID-19 samples from acute and convalescent phases originated in the United States, Italy and Spain. PBMCs, B-cell-depleted T cells, or T cells were the source of the cDNA or gDNA that made up the material.

How the authors handled the data: Counts of nucleated cells, estimated from reference gene primer amplification, were obtained. The repertoire was sequenced with immunoSEQ multiplex PCR; TCRdb's copy has only in-frame clones and lacks some. Clonal size and the V and J genes are those of that table, whereas D and trimming came from the DNA. The sample consists of approximately 240,000 clones, around 80% of them appearing once. This CDR3 region has 16 residues. The germline V gene encodes CDR1 MNHNY and CDR2 SVGAGI (reference sequence). The V end was cut by 2 bases, the J end by 3 bases, with 16 bases between.

The sequenced sample consisted of peripheral blood. This clonotype was obtained from a woman between 40 and 55 years old with active or convalescent COVID-19. V gene TRBV6-6 combines with J gene TRBJ1-1; D might be TRBD1 (6 bases). The CDR3 sequence: CASSYPLGGADTEAFF. CDR3 bases: TGTGCCAGCAGTTACCCTCTAGGGGGGGCGGACACTGAAGCTTTCTTT.